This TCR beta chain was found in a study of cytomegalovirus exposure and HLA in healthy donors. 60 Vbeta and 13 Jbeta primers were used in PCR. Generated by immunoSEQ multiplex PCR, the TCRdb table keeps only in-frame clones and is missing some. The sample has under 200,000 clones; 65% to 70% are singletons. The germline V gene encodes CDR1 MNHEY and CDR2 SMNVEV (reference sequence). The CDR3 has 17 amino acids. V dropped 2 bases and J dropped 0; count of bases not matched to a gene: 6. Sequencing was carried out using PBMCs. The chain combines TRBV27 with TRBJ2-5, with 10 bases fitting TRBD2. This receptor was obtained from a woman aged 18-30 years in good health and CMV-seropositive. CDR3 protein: CASSLGGLALYQETQYF. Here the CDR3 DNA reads TGTGCCAGCAGTTTAGGGGGACTAGCGCTTTACCAAGAGACCCAGTACTTC.